Shown below are 3 T cell receptor beta chains from a single sample sequenced in a study of long-term antiretroviral therapy in people with HIV. The assay used was immunoSEQ (version v3.0), run at survey level. Data came from immunoSEQ multiplex PCR; TCRdb stores just in-frame clones and leaves some out. Of about 40,000 clones in the sample, less than 90% were seen once. Sequencing used unsorted PBMCs, obtained 1.2 years after starting antiretroviral therapy. The source is a woman between 50 and 59 years old with HIV.

J is TRBJ1-1 and V is TRBV7-9, with D unclear. CDR1 is SEHNR and CDR2 is FQNEAQ in the germline V gene (reference sequence). The CDR3 runs to 16 residues. V shed 4 bases and J shed 1 base, with 16 bases lying between them. The DNA for the CDR3 is TGTGCCAGCAGCTCCCCCGCCCCTCGAGGGAACACTGAAGCTTTCTTT. This sequence encodes CASSSPAPRGNTEAFF.

The rearrangement joins TRBV9 to TRBJ2-5, with D tentatively TRBD2 (5 bases). Germline lookup yields CDR1 SGDLS and CDR2 YYNGEE. V lost 0 bases to trimming and J lost 5 bases, with 17 bases between them. The CDR3 runs 16 residues. CDR3 sequence: CASSVVGLPYEETQYF. The CDR3 DNA is TGTGCCAGCAGCGTAGTAGGACTCCCCTACGAGGAGACCCAGTACTTC. Drawing the rest from reference TRBV9 and TRBJ2-5, the complete variable domain is DSGVTQTPKHLITATGQRVTLRCSPRSGDLSVYWYQQSLDQGLQFLIQYYNGEERAKGNILERFSAQQFPDLHSELNLSSLELGDSALYFCASSVVGLPYEETQYFGPGTRLLVL.

In its sample, this clone was seen a few times. V is TRBV7-2 and J is TRBJ2-4; D gene unclear. The CDR3 runs 12 residues. The germline V gene has CDR1 SGHTA and CDR2 FQGNSA. Trimming took 5 bases from V and 4 from J, leaving 6 bases between them. The CDR3 loop is CASSPAKNIQYF. As DNA, the CDR3 is TGTGCCAGCAGCCCAGCAAAAAACATTCAGTACTTC.